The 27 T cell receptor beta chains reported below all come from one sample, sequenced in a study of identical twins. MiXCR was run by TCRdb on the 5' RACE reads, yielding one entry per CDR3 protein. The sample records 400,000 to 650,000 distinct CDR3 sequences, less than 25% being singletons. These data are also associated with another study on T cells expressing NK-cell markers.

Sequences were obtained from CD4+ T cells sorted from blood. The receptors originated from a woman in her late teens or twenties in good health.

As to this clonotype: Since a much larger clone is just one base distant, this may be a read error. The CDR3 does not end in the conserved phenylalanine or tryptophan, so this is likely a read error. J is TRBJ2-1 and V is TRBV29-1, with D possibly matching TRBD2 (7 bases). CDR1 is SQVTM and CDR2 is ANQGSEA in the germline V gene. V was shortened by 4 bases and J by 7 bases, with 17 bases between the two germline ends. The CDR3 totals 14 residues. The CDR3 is CSVAGATSKNEQFL. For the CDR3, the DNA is TGCAGCGTTGCGGGGGCGACTAGCAAGAATGAGCAGTTCCTC.

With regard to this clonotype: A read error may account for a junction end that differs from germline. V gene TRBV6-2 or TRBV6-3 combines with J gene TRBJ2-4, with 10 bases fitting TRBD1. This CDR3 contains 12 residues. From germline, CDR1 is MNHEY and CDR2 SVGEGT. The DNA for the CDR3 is TGTGCCAGCAGTTTTCCCGGGACAGGGGTGGACTTC. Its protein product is CASSFPGTGVDF.

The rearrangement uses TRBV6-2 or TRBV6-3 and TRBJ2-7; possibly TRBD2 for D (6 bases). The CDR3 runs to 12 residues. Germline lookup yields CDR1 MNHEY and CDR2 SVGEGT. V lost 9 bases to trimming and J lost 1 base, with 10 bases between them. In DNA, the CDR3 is TGTGCCAGTACGGACTATTCCTACGAGCAGTACTTC. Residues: CASTDYSYEQYF.

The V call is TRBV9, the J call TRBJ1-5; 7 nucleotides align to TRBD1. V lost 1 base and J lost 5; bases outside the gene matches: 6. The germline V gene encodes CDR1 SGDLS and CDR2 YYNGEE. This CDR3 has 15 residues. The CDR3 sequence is CASSVTTGVDQPQHF. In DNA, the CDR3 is TGTGCCAGCAGCGTAACCACAGGGGTCGATCAGCCCCAGCATTTT. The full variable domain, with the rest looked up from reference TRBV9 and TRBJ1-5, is DSGVTQTPKHLITATGQRVTLRCSPRSGDLSVYWYQQSLDQGLQFLIQYYNGEERAKGNILERFSAQQFPDLHSELNLSSLELGDSALYFCASSVTTGVDQPQHFGDGTRLSIL.

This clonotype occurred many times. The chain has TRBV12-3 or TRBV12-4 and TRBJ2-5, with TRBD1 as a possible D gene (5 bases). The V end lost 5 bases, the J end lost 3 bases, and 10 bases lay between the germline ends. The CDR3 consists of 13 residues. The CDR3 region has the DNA TGTGCCAGCAGTACAGCAGGGAAAGAGACCCAGTACTTC. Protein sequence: CASSTAGKETQYF.

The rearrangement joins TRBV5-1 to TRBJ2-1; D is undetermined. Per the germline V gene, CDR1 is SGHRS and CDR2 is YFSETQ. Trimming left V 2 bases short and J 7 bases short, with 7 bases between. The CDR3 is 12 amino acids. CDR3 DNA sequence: TGCGCCAGCAGCTTAGAGAAGAATGAGCAGTTCTTC. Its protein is CASSLEKNEQFF.

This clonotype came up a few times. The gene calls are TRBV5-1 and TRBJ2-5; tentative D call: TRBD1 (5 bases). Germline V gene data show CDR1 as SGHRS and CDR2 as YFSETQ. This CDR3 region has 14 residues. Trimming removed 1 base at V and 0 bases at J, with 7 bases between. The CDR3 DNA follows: TGCGCCAGCAGCTTGAGGGGTAACCAAGAGACCCAGTACTTC. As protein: CASSLRGNQETQYF.

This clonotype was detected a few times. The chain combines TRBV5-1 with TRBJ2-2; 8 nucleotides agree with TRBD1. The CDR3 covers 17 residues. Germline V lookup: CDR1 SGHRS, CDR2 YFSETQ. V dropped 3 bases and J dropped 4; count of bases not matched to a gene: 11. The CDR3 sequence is CASSSDGQGGSTGELFF. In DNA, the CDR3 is TGCGCCAGCAGCTCCGACGGACAGGGCGGTAGCACCGGGGAGCTGTTTTTT.

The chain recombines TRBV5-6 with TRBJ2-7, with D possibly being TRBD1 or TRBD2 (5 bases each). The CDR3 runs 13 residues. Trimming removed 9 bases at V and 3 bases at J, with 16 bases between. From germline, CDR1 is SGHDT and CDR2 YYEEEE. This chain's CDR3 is CAIGMGVLYEQYF. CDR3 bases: TGTGCCATCGGCATGGGGGTCCTCTACGAGCAGTACTTC.

CDR3 loop: CSARDPRGRDEQYF. The CDR3 DNA reads as TGCAGTGCTAGAGATCCGAGGGGGCGCGACGAGCAGTACTTC. This sequence joins TRBV20-1 and TRBJ2-7; TRBD1 agrees at 7 bases. Germline V CDR1 and CDR2: DFQATT, SNEGSKA (reference sequence). The CDR3 has 14 amino acids. Trimming at V came to 0 bases and at J to 5 bases, leaving 7 bases not matched to a gene.

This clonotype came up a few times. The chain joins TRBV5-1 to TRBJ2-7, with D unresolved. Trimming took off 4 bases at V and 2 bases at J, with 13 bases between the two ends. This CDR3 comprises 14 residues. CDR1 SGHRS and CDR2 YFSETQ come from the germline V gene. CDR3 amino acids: CASSRTTATYEQYF. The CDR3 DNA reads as TGCGCCAGCAGCCGTACTACGGCGACCTACGAGCAGTACTTC.

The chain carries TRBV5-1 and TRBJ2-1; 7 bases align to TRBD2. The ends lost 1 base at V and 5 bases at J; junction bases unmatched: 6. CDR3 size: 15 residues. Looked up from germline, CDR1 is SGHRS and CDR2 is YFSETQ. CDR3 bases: TGCGCCAGCAGCTTGAGGCCTAGCGGAGACAATGAGCAGTTCTTC. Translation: CASSLRPSGDNEQFF.

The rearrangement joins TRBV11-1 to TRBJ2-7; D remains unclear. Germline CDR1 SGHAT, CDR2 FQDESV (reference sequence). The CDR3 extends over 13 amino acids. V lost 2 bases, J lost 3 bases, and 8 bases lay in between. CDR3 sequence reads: CASSLRQNYEQYF. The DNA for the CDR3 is TGTGCCAGCAGCTTACGGCAGAACTACGAGCAGTACTTC.

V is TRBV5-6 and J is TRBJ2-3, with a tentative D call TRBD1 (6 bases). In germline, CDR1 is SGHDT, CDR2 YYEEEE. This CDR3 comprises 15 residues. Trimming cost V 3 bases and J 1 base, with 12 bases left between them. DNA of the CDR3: TGTGCCAGCAGCTCTACAGGGATCGGCACAGATACGCAGTATTTT. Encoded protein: CASSSTGIGTDTQYF.

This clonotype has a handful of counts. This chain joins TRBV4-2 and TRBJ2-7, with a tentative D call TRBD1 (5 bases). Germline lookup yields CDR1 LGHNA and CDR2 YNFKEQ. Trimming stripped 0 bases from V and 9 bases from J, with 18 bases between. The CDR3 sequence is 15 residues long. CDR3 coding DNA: TGTGCCAGCAGCCAAGAAGGGCCTGGCGTGGGGCCGCAGTACTTC. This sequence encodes CASSQEGPGVGPQYF.

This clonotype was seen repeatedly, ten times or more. Here the CDR3 DNA reads TGTGCCAGCAGCCCAGTTTACCAGCCCCAGCATTTT. Its translation is CASSPVYQPQHF. J is TRBJ1-5 and V is TRBV14; D gene ambiguous. V was shortened by 4 bases and J by 7 bases, with 8 bases between the two germline ends. The CDR3 sequence is 12 residues long. Germline lookup yields CDR1 SGHDN and CDR2 FVKESK.

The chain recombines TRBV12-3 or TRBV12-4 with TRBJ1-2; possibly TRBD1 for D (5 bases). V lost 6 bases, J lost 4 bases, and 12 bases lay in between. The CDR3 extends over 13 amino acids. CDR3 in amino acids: CASSPGRIYGYTF. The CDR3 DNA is TGTGCCAGCAGCCCGGGACGGATCTATGGCTACACCTTC.

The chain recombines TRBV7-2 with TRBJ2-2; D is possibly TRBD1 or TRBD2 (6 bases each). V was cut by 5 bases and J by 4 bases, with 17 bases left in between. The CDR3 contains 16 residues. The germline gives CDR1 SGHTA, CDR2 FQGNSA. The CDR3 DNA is TGTGCCAGCAGCCCTGGGGGGCTCCCCGTCACCGGGGAGCTGTTTTTT. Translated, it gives CASSPGGLPVTGELFF.

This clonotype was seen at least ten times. CDR3 nucleotides: TGTGCCAGCAGCTTGACAGGGGCCTACGAGCAGTACTTC. Translated: CASSLTGAYEQYF. V and J are TRBV12-3 or TRBV12-4 and TRBJ2-7; 8 nucleotides line up with TRBD1. The CDR3 runs 13 residues. Germline trimming cut 6 bases from V and 2 bases from J; bases unmatched to any gene: 3.

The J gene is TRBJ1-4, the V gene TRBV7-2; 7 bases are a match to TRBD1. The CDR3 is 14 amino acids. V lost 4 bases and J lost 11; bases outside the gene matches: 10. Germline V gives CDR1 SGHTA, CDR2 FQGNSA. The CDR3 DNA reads TGTGCCAGCAGCTATCGACAGGGAATGGGGAAACTGTTTTTT. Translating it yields CASSYRQGMGKLFF. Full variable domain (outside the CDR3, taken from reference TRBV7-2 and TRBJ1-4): GAGVSQSPSNKVTEKGKDVELRCDPISGHTALYWYRQSLGQGLEFLIYFQGNSAPDKSGLPSDRFSAERTGGSVSTLTIQRTQQEDSAVYLCASSYRQGMGKLFFGSGTQLSVL.

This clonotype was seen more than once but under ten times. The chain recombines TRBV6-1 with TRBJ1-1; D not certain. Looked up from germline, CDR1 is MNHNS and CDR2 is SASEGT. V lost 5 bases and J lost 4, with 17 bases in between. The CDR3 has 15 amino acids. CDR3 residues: CASSPDRLAPTEAFF. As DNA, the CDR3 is TGTGCCAGCAGTCCCGATAGACTTGCACCCACTGAAGCTTTCTTT.

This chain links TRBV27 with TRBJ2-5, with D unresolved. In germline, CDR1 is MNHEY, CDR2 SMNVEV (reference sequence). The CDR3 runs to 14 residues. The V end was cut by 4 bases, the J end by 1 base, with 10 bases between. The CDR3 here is CASSSTSSQETQYF. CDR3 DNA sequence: TGTGCCAGCAGTTCAACCTCCTCCCAAGAGACCCAGTACTTC.

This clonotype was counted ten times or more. CDR3 nucleotide sequence: TGTGCCAGCGGGGGCGAGGGCACAGATACGCAGTATTTT. It encodes CASGGEGTDTQYF. The rearrangement links TRBV12-3 or TRBV12-4 to TRBJ2-3; tentative D call: TRBD1 (6 bases). The ends were cut back, 8 bases at V and 1 base at J, with 10 bases in the middle. The CDR3 runs 13 residues.

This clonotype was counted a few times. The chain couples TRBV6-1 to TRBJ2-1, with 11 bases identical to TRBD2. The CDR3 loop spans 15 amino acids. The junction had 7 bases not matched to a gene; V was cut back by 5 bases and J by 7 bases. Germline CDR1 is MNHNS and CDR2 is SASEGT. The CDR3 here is CASSLTSGGSNEQFF. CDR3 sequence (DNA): TGTGCCAGCAGTCTAACTAGCGGGGGAAGTAATGAGCAGTTCTTC.

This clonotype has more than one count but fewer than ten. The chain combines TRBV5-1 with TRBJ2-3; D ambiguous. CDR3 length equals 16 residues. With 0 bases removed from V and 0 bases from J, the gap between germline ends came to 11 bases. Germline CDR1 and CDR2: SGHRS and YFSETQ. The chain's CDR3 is CASSLVSSSSTDTQYF. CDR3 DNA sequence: TGCGCCAGCAGCTTGGTTTCCAGTTCTAGCACAGATACGCAGTATTTT. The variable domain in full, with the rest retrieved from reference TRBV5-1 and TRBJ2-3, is KAGVTQTPRYLIKTRGQQVTLSCSPISGHRSVSWYQQTPGQGLQFLFEYFSETQRNKGNFPGRFSGRQFSNSRSEMNVSTLELGDSALYLCASSLVSSSSTDTQYFGPGTRLTVL.

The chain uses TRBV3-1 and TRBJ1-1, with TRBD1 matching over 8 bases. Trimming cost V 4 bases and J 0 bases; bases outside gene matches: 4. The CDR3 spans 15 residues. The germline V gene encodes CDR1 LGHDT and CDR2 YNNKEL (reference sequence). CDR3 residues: CASSPPTGVNTEAFF. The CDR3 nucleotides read TGTGCCAGCAGCCCCCCGACAGGGGTGAACACTGAAGCTTTCTTT.

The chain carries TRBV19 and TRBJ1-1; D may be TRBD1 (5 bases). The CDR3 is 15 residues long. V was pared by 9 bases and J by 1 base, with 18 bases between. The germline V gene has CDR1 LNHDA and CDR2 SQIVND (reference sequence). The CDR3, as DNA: TGTGCCAGGACTCAGGCAGGGACGTCGAACACTGAAGCTTTCTTT. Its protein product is CARTQAGTSNTEAFF.